Below, 20 T cell receptor beta chains from the same sample are listed, as sequenced in a study of blood T cell repertoires in COVID-19. Some clones are missing from TCRdb's copy, which holds only in-frame ones; the method was immunoSEQ multiplex PCR. Here the sample spans 90,000 to 120,000 clones, 80% to 85% being singletons. Material for sequencing was peripheral blood. The receptors were sampled from a man aged 65 to 79 with acute or convalescent COVID-19.

The rearrangement joins TRBV27 to TRBJ1-5; D remains ambiguous. The V end lost 7 bases, the J end lost 6 bases, and 19 bases lay between the germline ends. Per the germline V gene, CDR1 is MNHEY and CDR2 is SMNVEV (reference sequence). The CDR3 runs 15 residues. CDR3 loop: CASTKTGGVGQPQHF. The CDR3 DNA follows: TGTGCCAGCACTAAAACTGGAGGAGTGGGTCAGCCCCAGCATTTT.

Note on this clone: The same CDR3 is also encoded by other DNA sequences in this sample. The chain has TRBV6-2 or TRBV6-3 and TRBJ2-7, with TRBD1 identical over 9 bases. The V gene's germline CDR1 is MNHEY and CDR2 SVGEGT. The V gene end was trimmed by 5 bases and the J gene end by 1 base; junction bases not matched to a gene: 3. The CDR3 has 14 residues. The CDR3 protein is CASSRGQGSYEQYF. CDR3 in DNA: TGTGCCAGCAGTAGGGGACAGGGTTCCTACGAGCAGTACTTC.

The CDR3 is CSARQETQYF. CDR3 DNA: TGCAGTGCTAGACAGGAGACCCAGTACTTC. This chain joins TRBV20-1 and TRBJ2-5; D gene unclear. Germline V gene lookup returns CDR1 DFQATT and CDR2 SNEGSKA (reference sequence). The V and J ends lost 2 bases and 5 bases respectively, with 3 bases between them. The CDR3 runs 10 residues.

This clone appeared a single time. The chain joins TRBV7-6 to TRBJ2-7; D gene uncertain. The V gene lost 4 bases and the J gene lost 4 bases, with 8 bases spanning the gap. Germline V gene sequence: CDR1 SGHVS, CDR2 FNYEAQ. The CDR3 extends over 12 amino acids. The CDR3 here is CASSSYDYEQYF. The CDR3 DNA is TGTGCCAGCAGCTCCTATGATTACGAGCAGTACTTC.

This clone was seen once. The chain couples TRBV13 to TRBJ2-7, with a possible D match to TRBD1 (5 bases). Per the germline V gene, CDR1 is PRHDT and CDR2 is FYEKMQ (reference sequence). V lost 5 bases and J 6 bases, leaving 17 bases between the germline ends. This CDR3 is built from 14 residues. CDR3 sequence reads: CASSIRQGRGEQYF. CDR3 in DNA: TGTGCCAGCAGCATCCGTCAGGGCCGAGGCGAGCAGTACTTC. Filled out from reference TRBV13 and TRBJ2-7, the complete variable domain reads AAGVIQSPRHLIKEKRETATLKCYPIPRHDTVYWYQQGPGQDPQFLISFYEKMQSDKGSIPDRFSAQQFSDYHSELNMSSLELGDSALYFCASSIRQGRGEQYFGPGTRLTVT.

On this clone itself: Additional DNA sequences in this sample encode the identical CDR3. The chain joins TRBV5-1 to TRBJ2-5, with a tentative D call TRBD1 (6 bases). The V and J ends lost 3 bases and 2 bases respectively, with 11 bases between them. CDR1 and CDR2 (germline): SGHRS, YFSETQ. This CDR3 contains 14 residues. The DNA of the CDR3 is TGCGCCAGCAGCTCGACAGGATCGCAAGAGACCCAGTACTTC. Translating it yields CASSSTGSQETQYF.

This chain uses TRBV11-3 with TRBJ2-1; D is uncertain. The CDR3 sequence is 14 residues long. Trimming removed 7 bases at V and 3 bases at J, with 13 bases between. CDR1 is SGHNT and CDR2 is YENEEA in the germline V gene. The CDR3 is CASTPGQGYNEQFF. The CDR3 nucleotides are TGTGCCAGCACCCCGGGTCAAGGCTACAATGAGCAGTTCTTC.

The CDR3 reads CATSRGDIPNQPQHF. For the CDR3, the DNA is TGTGCCACCAGCAGAGGAGACATCCCCAATCAGCCCCAGCATTTT. This chain connects TRBV15 to TRBJ1-5; unclear D gene. The germline gives CDR1 LNHNV, CDR2 YYDKDF (reference sequence). V was clipped by 1 base and J by 3 bases, with 10 bases between them. The CDR3 contains 15 residues.

This chain connects TRBV7-8 to TRBJ1-6; D may be TRBD1 (5 bases). V was cut by 1 base and J by 10 bases, with 14 bases left in between. This CDR3 contains 15 residues. CDR1 and CDR2 (germline): SGHVS, FQNEAQ. The CDR3 DNA reads as TGTGCCAGCAGCTTAGAGCAGGGCGCGGGATCACCCCTCCACTTT. Its translation is CASSLEQGAGSPLHF.

CDR3 DNA sequence: TGTGCCAGCAGCTCGACTGCTAACTATGGCTACACCTTC. Residues: CASSSTANYGYTF. The chain has TRBV7-8 and TRBJ1-2; no reliable D call. Germline V gene lookup returns CDR1 SGHVS and CDR2 FQNEAQ. Between the trimmed V and J ends, which lost 4 bases and 0 bases, there was a span of 6 bases. The CDR3 totals 13 residues.

V is TRBV6-2 or TRBV6-3 and J is TRBJ1-3; D may be TRBD1 (5 bases). CDR1 is MNHEY and CDR2 is SVGEGT in the germline V gene. This CDR3 is built from 15 residues. Trimming shortened V by 5 bases and J by 0 bases, and 11 bases separated the two germline ends. CDR3 sequence (DNA): TGTGCCAGCAGTCAACCCAGGGTCTCTGGAAACACCATATATTTT. This encodes CASSQPRVSGNTIYF.

This rearrangement joins TRBV5-1 to TRBJ2-4, with TRBD2 matching over 9 bases. The CDR3 runs to 15 residues. J was trimmed by 6 bases and V by 3 bases; bases with no gene match: 7. Germline-derived CDR1 and CDR2 are SGHRS and YFSETQ. The CDR3, as DNA: TGCGCCAGCAGCTCCAGGCGCGGGGGGGGAAACATTCAGTACTTC. It codes for CASSSRRGGGNIQYF.

This chain uses TRBV18 with TRBJ2-2, with 12 bases identical to TRBD2. This CDR3 contains 16 residues. The V gene end was trimmed by 3 bases and the J gene end by 7 bases; junction bases not matched to a gene: 6. Germline values: CDR1 KGHSH, CDR2 LQKENI. The CDR3: CASSPRLAGEFGELFF. CDR3 nucleotide sequence: TGTGCCAGCTCACCGCGACTAGCGGGGGAATTCGGGGAGCTGTTTTTT.

V and J are TRBV6-5 and TRBJ1-1; perhaps TRBD1 as D (6 bases). V lost 6 bases and J 0 bases, leaving 11 bases between the germline ends. Germline loops: CDR1 MNHEY, CDR2 SVGAGI. The CDR3 is 14 residues long. CDR3 protein: CASSTGTLNTEAFF. In DNA, the CDR3 is TGTGCCAGCAGCACCGGGACACTGAACACTGAAGCTTTCTTT.

The chain joins TRBV20-1 to TRBJ1-2; weak D call: TRBD1 (6 bases). The CDR3 extends over 11 amino acids. Looked up from germline, CDR1 is DFQATT and CDR2 is SNEGSKA (reference sequence). V lost 3 bases to trimming and J lost 12 bases, with 14 bases between them. Here the CDR3 reads CSARRGGFDTF. Written as DNA, the CDR3 is TGCAGTGCTAGGCGAGGGGGATTCGACACCTTC.

This clone was counted only a few times. The chain couples TRBV19 to TRBJ1-4; possible D gene TRBD1, 5 bases. Germline loops: CDR1 LNHDA, CDR2 SQIVND (reference sequence). The CDR3 has 14 residues. V was trimmed by 7 bases and J by 6 bases, leaving 15 bases between them. The CDR3 bases are TGTGCCAGTAACGGACGGGGGTCCCATGAAAAACTGTTTTTT. It translates to CASNGRGSHEKLFF.

V usage is TRBV5-1 and J usage is TRBJ2-2, with 12 positions matching TRBD1. The trim removed 3 bases at V and 6 bases at J, leaving 9 bases unmatched. Looked up from germline, CDR1 is SGHRS and CDR2 is YFSETQ. The length of the CDR3 is 17 residues. The DNA for the CDR3 is TGCGCCAGCAGCTATACCGGGACAGGGGGCAGGGCCGGGGAGCTGTTTTTT. Translated, it gives CASSYTGTGGRAGELFF.

V gene TRBV29-1 combines with J gene TRBJ1-2; TRBD1 matches 7 bases. The CDR3 runs to 13 residues. The V gene's germline CDR1 is SQVTM and CDR2 ANQGSEA. J gave up 5 bases and V 3 bases, and 6 bases lay outside the gene matches. DNA for the CDR3: TGCAGCGTTGAGGGACAGCCAGGGTATGGCTACACCTTC. Its protein is CSVEGQPGYGYTF.

The chain employs TRBV23-1 and TRBJ2-7; no clear D. TRBV23-1 carries the ORF label, with uncertain function. Deletions cut 0 bases from V and 4 bases from J, with 7 bases between. The length of the CDR3 is 13 residues. The CDR3 loop reads CASSQSSLYEQYF. DNA of the CDR3: TGCGCCAGCAGTCAATCGAGTTTGTACGAGCAGTACTTC.

The chain couples TRBV18 to TRBJ1-3; 11 bases match TRBD1. In germline, CDR1 is KGHSH, CDR2 LQKENI. V was clipped by 5 bases and J by 0 bases; unmatched bases: 3. The CDR3 runs 16 residues. CDR3 DNA: TGTGCCAGCTCATCGGGGACAGGGGGCTCTGGAAACACCATATATTTT. This translates into CASSSGTGGSGNTIYF. Supplemented by reference TRBV18 and TRBJ1-3, the full variable domain reads NAGVMQNPRHLVRRRGQEARLRCSPMKGHSHVYWYRQLPEEGLKFMVYLQKENIIDESGMPKERFSAEFPKEGPSILRIQQVVRGDSAAYFCASSSGTGGSGNTIYFGEGSWLTVV.